This T cell receptor (beta chain) originates from a study of blood T cell repertoires in COVID-19. As for the study in general: Acute and convalescent COVID-19 specimens originated in the United States, Italy and Spain. Nucleic acid was either cDNA or gDNA, and it came from T cells, B-cell-depleted T cells, or PBMCs.

CDR1 is LGHDT, CDR2 YNNKEL, per germline (reference sequence). Trimming stripped 1 base from V and 0 bases from J, with 7 bases between. The CDR3 consists of 15 residues. Repertoires were generated with immunoSEQ multiplex PCR, while TCRdb's copy carries only in-frame clones and drops some. The sample has 390,000 or so clones, 75% to 90% seen once. Participant-reported clinical history was the basis for cohort assignment. Symptom resolution, clearance, or two negative PCRs marked the recovered donors of Cohort 3. This receptor was identified in a man between 18 and 35 years old who had recovered from COVID-19. The chain recombines TRBV3-1 (or the pseudogene TRBV3-2) with TRBJ2-1, with D maybe TRBD2 (5 bases). The specimen sequenced was PBMCs or T cells enriched from blood (not recorded which). CDR3 sequence: CASSQAGISYNEQFF. For the CDR3, the DNA is TGTGCCAGCAGCCAAGCGGGAATCTCCTACAATGAGCAGTTCTTC.